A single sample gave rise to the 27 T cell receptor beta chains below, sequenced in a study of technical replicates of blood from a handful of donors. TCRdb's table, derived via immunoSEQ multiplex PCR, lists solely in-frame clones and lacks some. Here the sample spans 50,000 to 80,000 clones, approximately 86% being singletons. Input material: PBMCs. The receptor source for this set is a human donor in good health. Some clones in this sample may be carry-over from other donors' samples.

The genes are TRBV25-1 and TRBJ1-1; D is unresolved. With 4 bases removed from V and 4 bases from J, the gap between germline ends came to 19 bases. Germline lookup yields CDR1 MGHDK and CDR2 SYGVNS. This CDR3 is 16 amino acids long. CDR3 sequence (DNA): TGTGCCAGCAGTGTGGGTGCCGGGATTGAGGCCACTGAAGCTTTCTTT. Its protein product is CASSVGAGIEATEAFF.

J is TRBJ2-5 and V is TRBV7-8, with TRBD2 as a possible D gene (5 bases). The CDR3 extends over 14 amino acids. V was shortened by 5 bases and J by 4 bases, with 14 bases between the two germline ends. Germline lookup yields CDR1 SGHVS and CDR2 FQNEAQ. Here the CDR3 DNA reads TGTGCCAGCAGCCGCTCTATTGGAGGAGAGACCCAGTACTTC. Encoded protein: CASSRSIGGETQYF. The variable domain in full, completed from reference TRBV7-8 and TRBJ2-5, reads GAGVSQSPRYKVAKRGQDVALRCDPISGHVSLFWYQQALGQGPEFLTYFQNEAQLDKSGLPSDRFFAERPEGSVSTLKIQRTQQEDSAVYLCASSRSIGGETQYFGPGTRLLVL.

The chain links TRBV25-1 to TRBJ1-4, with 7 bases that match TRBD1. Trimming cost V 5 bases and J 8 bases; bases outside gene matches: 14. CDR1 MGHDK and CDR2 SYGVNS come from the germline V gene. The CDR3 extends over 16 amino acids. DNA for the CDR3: TGTGCCAGCAGTAGCTTAGGCAGTAGGGGGCCAGAAAAACTGTTTTTT. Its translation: CASSSLGSRGPEKLFF. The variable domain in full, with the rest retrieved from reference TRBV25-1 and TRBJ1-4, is EADIYQTPRYLVIGTGKKITLECSQTMGHDKMYWYQQDPGMELHLIHYSYGVNSTEKGDLSSESTVSRIRTEHFPLTLESARPSHTSQYLCASSSLGSRGPEKLFFGSGTQLSVL.

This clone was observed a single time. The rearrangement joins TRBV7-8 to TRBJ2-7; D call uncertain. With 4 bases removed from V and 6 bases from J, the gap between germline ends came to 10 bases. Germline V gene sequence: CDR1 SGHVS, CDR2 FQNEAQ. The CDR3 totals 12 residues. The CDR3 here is CASSYSVSEQYF. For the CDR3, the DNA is TGTGCCAGCAGCTACTCGGTTAGCGAGCAGTACTTC.

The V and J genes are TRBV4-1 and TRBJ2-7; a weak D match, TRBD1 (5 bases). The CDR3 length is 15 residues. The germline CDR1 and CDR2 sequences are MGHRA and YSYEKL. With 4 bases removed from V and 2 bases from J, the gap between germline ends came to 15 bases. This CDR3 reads CASSLEPTATYEQYF. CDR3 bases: TGCGCCAGCAGCCTGGAACCGACAGCGACCTACGAGCAGTACTTC.

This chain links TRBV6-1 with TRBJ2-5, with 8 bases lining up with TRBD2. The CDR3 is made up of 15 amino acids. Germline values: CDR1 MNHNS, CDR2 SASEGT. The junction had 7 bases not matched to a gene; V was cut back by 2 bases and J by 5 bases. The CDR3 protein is CASSELRGGRETQYF. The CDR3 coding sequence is TGTGCCAGCAGTGAACTCCGGGGGGGCCGGGAGACCCAGTACTTC.

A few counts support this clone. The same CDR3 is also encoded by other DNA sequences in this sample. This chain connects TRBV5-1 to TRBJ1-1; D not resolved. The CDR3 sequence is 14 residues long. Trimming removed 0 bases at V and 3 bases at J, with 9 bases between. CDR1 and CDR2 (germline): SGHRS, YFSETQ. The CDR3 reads CASSLGGGYTEAFF. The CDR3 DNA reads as TGCGCCAGCAGCTTGGGGGGAGGGTACACTGAAGCTTTCTTT.

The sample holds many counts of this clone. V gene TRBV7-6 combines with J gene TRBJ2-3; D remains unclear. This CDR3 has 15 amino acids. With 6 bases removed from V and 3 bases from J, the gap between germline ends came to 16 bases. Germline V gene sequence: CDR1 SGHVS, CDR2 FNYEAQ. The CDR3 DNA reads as TGTGCCAGCAGTCTCTCGGGTATTCCTACAGATACGCAGTATTTT. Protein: CASSLSGIPTDTQYF.

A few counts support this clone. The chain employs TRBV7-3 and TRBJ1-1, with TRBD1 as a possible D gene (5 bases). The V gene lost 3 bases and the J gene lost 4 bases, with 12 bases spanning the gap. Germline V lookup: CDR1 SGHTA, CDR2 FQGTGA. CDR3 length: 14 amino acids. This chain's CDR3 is CASSFMGQGTEAFF. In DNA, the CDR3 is TGTGCCAGCAGCTTCATGGGGCAAGGCACTGAAGCTTTCTTT.

CDR3 residues: CASSHPYPSSGADTDTQYF. DNA of the CDR3: TGTGCCAGCAGCCACCCCTATCCGAGCAGCGGGGCCGACACAGATACGCAGTATTTT. V is TRBV4-2 and J is TRBJ2-3; TRBD2 matches at 7 bases. This CDR3 region has 19 residues. The V and J ends lost 3 bases and 2 bases, in that order; junction bases with no gene match: 17. Looked up from germline, CDR1 is LGHNA and CDR2 is YNFKEQ.

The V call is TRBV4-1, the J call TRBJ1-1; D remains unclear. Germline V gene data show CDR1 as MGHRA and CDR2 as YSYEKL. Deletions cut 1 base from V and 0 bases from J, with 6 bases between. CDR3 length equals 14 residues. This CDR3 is CASSQGRLNTEAFF. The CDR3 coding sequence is TGCGCCAGCAGCCAAGGGAGGTTGAACACTGAAGCTTTCTTT.

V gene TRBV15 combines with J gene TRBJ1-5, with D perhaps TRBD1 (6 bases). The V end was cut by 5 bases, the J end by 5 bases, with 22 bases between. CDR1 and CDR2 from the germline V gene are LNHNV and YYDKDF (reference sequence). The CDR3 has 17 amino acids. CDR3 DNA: TGTGCCACCAGCTCCCGAAGGAGAGGGACATCGCATCAGCCCCAGCATTTT. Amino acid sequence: CATSSRRRGTSHQPQHF.

This CDR3 reads CASSPARTGSYNEQFF. DNA of the CDR3: TGTGCCAGCAGCCCAGCTCGGACAGGTTCTTACAATGAGCAGTTCTTC. The chain recombines TRBV7-9 with TRBJ2-1; 7 nucleotides agree with TRBD1. The V segment lost 5 bases and the J segment 4 bases; nucleotides outside the gene matches: 11. The CDR3 length is 16 residues. Germline-derived CDR1 and CDR2 are SEHNR and FQNEAQ (reference sequence).

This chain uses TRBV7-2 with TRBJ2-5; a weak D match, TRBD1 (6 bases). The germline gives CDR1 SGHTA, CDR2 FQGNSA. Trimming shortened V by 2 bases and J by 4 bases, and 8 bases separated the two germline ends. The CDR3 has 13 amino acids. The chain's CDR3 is CASSLSRGETQYF. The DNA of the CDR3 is TGTGCCAGCAGCTTAAGCAGGGGAGAGACCCAGTACTTC.

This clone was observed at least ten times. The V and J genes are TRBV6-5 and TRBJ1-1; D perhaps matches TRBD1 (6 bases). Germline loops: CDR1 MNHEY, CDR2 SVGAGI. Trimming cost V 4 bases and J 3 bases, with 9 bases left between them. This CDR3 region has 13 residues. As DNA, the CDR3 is TGTGCCAGCAGTTCGGACAGTTACACTGAAGCTTTCTTT. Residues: CASSSDSYTEAFF.

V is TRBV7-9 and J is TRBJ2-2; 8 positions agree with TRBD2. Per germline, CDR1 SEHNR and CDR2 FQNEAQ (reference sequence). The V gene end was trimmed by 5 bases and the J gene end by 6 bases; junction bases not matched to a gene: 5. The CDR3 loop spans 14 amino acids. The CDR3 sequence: CASSPGLVPGELFF. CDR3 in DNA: TGTGCCAGCAGCCCGGGACTAGTCCCCGGGGAGCTGTTTTTT. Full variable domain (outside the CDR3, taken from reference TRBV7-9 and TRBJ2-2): DTGVSQNPRHKITKRGQNVTFRCDPISEHNRLYWYRQTLGQGPEFLTYFQNEAQLEKSRLLSDRFSAERPKGSFSTLEIQRTEQGDSAMYLCASSPGLVPGELFFGEGSRLTVL.

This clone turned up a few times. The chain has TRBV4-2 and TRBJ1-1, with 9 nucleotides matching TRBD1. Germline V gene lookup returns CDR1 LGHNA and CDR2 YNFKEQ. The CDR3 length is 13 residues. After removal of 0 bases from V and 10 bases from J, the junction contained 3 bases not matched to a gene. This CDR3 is CASSQEGTGRAFF. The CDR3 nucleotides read TGTGCCAGCAGCCAAGAAGGGACAGGGCGAGCTTTCTTT.

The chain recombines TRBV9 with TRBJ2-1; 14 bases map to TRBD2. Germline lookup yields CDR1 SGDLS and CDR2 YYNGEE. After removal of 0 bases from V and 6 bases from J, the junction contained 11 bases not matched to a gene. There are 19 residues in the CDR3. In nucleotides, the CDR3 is TGTGCCAGCAGCGTAGTTGGGACTAGCGGGAGCCCGGCAAGCAATGAGCAGTTCTTC. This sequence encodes CASSVVGTSGSPASNEQFF.

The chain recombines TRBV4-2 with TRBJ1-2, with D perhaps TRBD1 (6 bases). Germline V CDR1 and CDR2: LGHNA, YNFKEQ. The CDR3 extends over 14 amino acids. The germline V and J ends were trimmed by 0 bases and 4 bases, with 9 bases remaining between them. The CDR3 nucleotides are TGTGCCAGCAGCCAAGAACAGGGAGTCTATGGCTACACCTTC. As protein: CASSQEQGVYGYTF.

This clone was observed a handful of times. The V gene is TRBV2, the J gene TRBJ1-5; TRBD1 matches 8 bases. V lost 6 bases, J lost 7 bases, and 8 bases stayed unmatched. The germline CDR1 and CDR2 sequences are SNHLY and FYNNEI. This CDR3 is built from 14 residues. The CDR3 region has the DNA TGTGCCAGCAGCGAGGACAGGGTGGGACAGCCCCAGCATTTT. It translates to CASSEDRVGQPQHF. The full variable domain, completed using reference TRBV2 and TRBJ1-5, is EPEVTQTPSHQVTQMGQEVILRCVPISNHLYFYWYRQILGQKVEFLVSFYNNEISEKSEIFDDQFSVERPDGSNFTLKIRSTKLEDSAMYFCASSEDRVGQPQHFGDGTRLSIL.

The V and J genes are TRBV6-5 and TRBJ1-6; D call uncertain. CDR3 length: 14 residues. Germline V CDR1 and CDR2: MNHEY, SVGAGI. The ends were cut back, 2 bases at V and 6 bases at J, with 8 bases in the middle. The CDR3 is CASSYGQINSPLHF. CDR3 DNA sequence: TGTGCCAGCAGTTACGGGCAAATTAATTCACCCCTCCACTTT.

The CDR3 region has the DNA TGTGCCAGCAGCACAGGGGGCACCTACAATGAGCAGTTCTTC. It specifies CASSTGGTYNEQFF. The chain carries TRBV7-2 and TRBJ2-1, with 9 nucleotides matching TRBD1. Germline V CDR1 and CDR2: SGHTA, FQGNSA. Trimming removed 5 bases from V and 2 bases from J; junction bases left unmatched: 1. CDR3 size: 14 residues.

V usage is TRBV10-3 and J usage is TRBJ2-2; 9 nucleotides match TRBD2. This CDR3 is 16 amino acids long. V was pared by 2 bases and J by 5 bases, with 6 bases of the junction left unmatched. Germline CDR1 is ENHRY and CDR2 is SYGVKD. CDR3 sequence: CAISEGSGSGTGELFF. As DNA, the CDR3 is TGTGCCATCAGTGAGGGTAGCGGGAGCGGAACCGGGGAGCTGTTTTTT.

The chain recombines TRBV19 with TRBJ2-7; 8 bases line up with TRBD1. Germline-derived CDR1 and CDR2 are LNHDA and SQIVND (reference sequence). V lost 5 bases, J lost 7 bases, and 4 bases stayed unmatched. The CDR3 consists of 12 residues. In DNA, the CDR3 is TGTGCCAGTAGTGACAGGGGTGGAGAGCAGTACTTC. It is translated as CASSDRGGEQYF.

The CDR3, as DNA: TGTGCCAGCAGCCAAGAGGGTGCGTACGAGCAGTACTTC. Translation: CASSQEGAYEQYF. The genes are TRBV6-1 and TRBJ2-7; tentatively, D is TRBD2 (5 bases). CDR3 length: 13 residues. Germline CDR1 is MNHNS and CDR2 is SASEGT. V lost 6 bases to trimming and J lost 4 bases, with 13 bases between them.

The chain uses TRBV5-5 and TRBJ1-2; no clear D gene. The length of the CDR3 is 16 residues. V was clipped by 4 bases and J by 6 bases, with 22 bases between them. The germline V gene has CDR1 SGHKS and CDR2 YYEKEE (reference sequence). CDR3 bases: TGTGCCAGCAGCCCCGGGGTACCAACCCTCCTCAATGGCTACACCTTC. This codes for CASSPGVPTLLNGYTF.

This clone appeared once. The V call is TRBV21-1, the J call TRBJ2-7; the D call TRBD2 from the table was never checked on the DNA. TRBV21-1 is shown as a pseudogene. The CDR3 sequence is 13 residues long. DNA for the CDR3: TGTGCCAGCAGTACTAGCGGGAAGTACGAGCAGTACTTC. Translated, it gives CASSTSGKYEQYF.